These T cell receptor beta chains were read from a single sample in a study of blood T cell repertoires in COVID-19. Profiling relied on immunoSEQ multiplex PCR, and the TCRdb table lists in-frame clones only, not all of them. This sample carries roughly 100,000 clones, 85% of them seen once, and the ten largest clones take around 4.3%. Specimen: peripheral blood. The receptor set was obtained from a man aged 50 to 60 with acute or convalescent COVID-19. CDR3s include the opening cysteine and the closing phenylalanine or tryptophan. D genes are given only for firm matches. Size is omitted from some rows. Given values are once, few, many or a class for expanded clones.

d_gene: TRBD1; abundance: NA; j_gene: TRBJ1-1; v_gene: TRBV6-5; CDR3nt: TGTGCCAGCAGTAGCCCGGGACAGGGGAGCGCTGAAGCTTTCTTT; CDR3aa: CASSSPGQGSAEAFF
d_gene: NA; abundance: NA; j_gene: TRBJ2-5; v_gene: TRBV11-2; CDR3nt: TGTGCCAGCTCCCGAGAGGGTGAGACCCAGTACTTC; CDR3aa: CASSREGETQYF
d_gene: TRBD2; abundance: once; j_gene: TRBJ2-5; v_gene: TRBV11-3; CDR3nt: TGTGCCAGCAGCTCGAGCGGGGGCACGGAGACCCAGTACTTC; CDR3aa: CASSSSGGTETQYF
d_gene: NA; abundance: NA; j_gene: TRBJ2-1; v_gene: TRBV4-2; CDR3nt: TGTGCCAGCAGCCAAGTAAACAGGGAGCTTGAGGTCGGGCAGTTCTTC; CDR3aa: CASSQVNRELEVGQFF
d_gene: NA; abundance: NA; j_gene: TRBJ2-5; v_gene: TRBV7-4; CDR3nt: TGTGCCAGCACCCCCACCAACAGCTTCCAAGAGACCCAGTACTTC; CDR3aa: CASTPTNSFQETQYF
d_gene: NA; abundance: once; j_gene: TRBJ2-7; v_gene: TRBV6-5; CDR3nt: TGTGCCAGCAGTTACTCGTCCCCCTTCTACGAGCAGTACTTC; CDR3aa: CASSYSSPFYEQYF
d_gene: TRBD1; abundance: NA; j_gene: TRBJ2-7; v_gene: TRBV30; CDR3nt: TGTGCCCTTAAACCGGGGACAGAGCCTTCCTACGAGCAGTACTTC; CDR3aa: CALKPGTEPSYEQYF
d_gene: NA; abundance: NA; j_gene: TRBJ1-2; v_gene: TRBV28; CDR3nt: TGTGCCAGCAGCAGAGACACGATTAACTATGGCTACACCTTC; CDR3aa: CASSRDTINYGYTF
d_gene: TRBD1; abundance: NA; j_gene: TRBJ1-1; v_gene: TRBV6-1; CDR3nt: TGTGCCAGCAGTGAATTTGGGACAGGGGGGATTGAAGCTTTCTTT; CDR3aa: CASSEFGTGGIEAFF
d_gene: NA; abundance: NA; j_gene: TRBJ1-1; v_gene: TRBV12-3/TRBV12-4; CDR3nt: TGTGCCAGCAGTCCATTTAGGAGAACTGAAGCTTTCTTT; CDR3aa: CASSPFRRTEAFF
d_gene: TRBD1; abundance: NA; j_gene: TRBJ1-6; v_gene: TRBV24-1; CDR3nt: TGTGCCACCAGTGAGATCGGACAGGGTGATTCACCCCTCCACTTT; CDR3aa: CATSEIGQGDSPLHF
d_gene: TRBD2; abundance: NA; j_gene: TRBJ2-5; v_gene: TRBV7-3; CDR3nt: TGTGCCAGCAGCTTGGGAGGGTCCGAGACCCAGTACTTC; CDR3aa: CASSLGGSETQYF
d_gene: NA; abundance: NA; j_gene: TRBJ2-1; v_gene: TRBV7-3; CDR3nt: TGTGCCAGCAGCTTAACTAGCGGAACTAGCTCCTACAATGAGCAGTTCTTC; CDR3aa: CASSLTSGTSSYNEQFF
d_gene: NA; abundance: NA; j_gene: TRBJ2-5; v_gene: TRBV5-1; CDR3nt: TGCGCCAGCAGCTTTGGGCGGGGTTTGGAGACCCAGTACTTC; CDR3aa: CASSFGRGLETQYF
d_gene: TRBD2; abundance: once; j_gene: TRBJ2-1; v_gene: TRBV19; CDR3nt: TGTGCCAGTAGTATAGGTAGCGGGAGGAACAATGAGCAGTTCTTC; CDR3aa: CASSIGSGRNNEQFF
d_gene: NA; abundance: once; j_gene: TRBJ2-7; v_gene: TRBV5-4; CDR3nt: TGTGCCAGCAGCTTCCTCGACGAGCAGTACTTC; CDR3aa: CASSFLDEQYF
d_gene: TRBD1; abundance: NA; j_gene: TRBJ1-2; v_gene: TRBV4-2; CDR3nt: TGTGCCAGCAGCCAAGAAGTGACAGGGGGCTATGGCTACACCTTC; CDR3aa: CASSQEVTGGYGYTF
d_gene: NA; abundance: NA; j_gene: TRBJ1-1; v_gene: TRBV2; CDR3nt: TGTGCCAGCAGGAGGGAGGGGAACACTGAAGCTTTCTTT; CDR3aa: CASRREGNTEAFF
d_gene: NA; abundance: NA; j_gene: TRBJ2-7; v_gene: TRBV6-5; CDR3nt: TGTGCCAGCAGTTTCAATCGTCAGGGCCGGGACGAGCAGTACTTC; CDR3aa: CASSFNRQGRDEQYF
d_gene: TRBD1; abundance: NA; j_gene: TRBJ2-7; v_gene: TRBV11-2; CDR3nt: TGTGCCAGCAGTTTTAGCCGGGACAGGGCGTGGGAGCAGTACTTC; CDR3aa: CASSFSRDRAWEQYF
d_gene: NA; abundance: NA; j_gene: TRBJ2-1; v_gene: TRBV7-2; CDR3nt: TGTGCCAGCACCATATCCTGGGGCTATGAGCAGTTCTTC; CDR3aa: CASTISWGYEQFF
d_gene: TRBD1; abundance: NA; j_gene: TRBJ1-5; v_gene: TRBV27; CDR3nt: TGTGCCAGCAGCCCTAAACCAGGGGGTGTTCAGCCCCAGCATTTT; CDR3aa: CASSPKPGGVQPQHF
d_gene: TRBD2; abundance: NA; j_gene: TRBJ2-7; v_gene: TRBV27; CDR3nt: TGTGCCAGCAGCTGGGCCTTAGCGGGGACCTACGAGCAGTACTTC; CDR3aa: CASSWALAGTYEQYF
d_gene: TRBD2; abundance: few; j_gene: TRBJ2-7; v_gene: TRBV29-1; CDR3nt: TGCAGCGTTGAAAAACTGGCTAGCGGGTCCTCCTACGAGCAGTACTTC; CDR3aa: CSVEKLASGSSYEQYF
d_gene: NA; abundance: NA; j_gene: TRBJ1-6; v_gene: TRBV10-3; CDR3nt: TGTGCCATCAGTGAACGGGATAATTCACCCCTCCACTTT; CDR3aa: CAISERDNSPLHF
d_gene: NA; abundance: NA; j_gene: TRBJ1-1; v_gene: TRBV19; CDR3nt: TGTGCCAGTAGTATAGCAGGGATGAACACTGAAGCTTTCTTT; CDR3aa: CASSIAGMNTEAFF
d_gene: TRBD2; abundance: NA; j_gene: TRBJ2-7; v_gene: TRBV9; CDR3nt: TGTGCCAGCAGCGTTCCGGGACTAGGGATCTACGAGCAGTACTTC; CDR3aa: CASSVPGLGIYEQYF
d_gene: TRBD1; abundance: once; j_gene: TRBJ1-2; v_gene: TRBV7-9; CDR3nt: TGTGCCAGCAGCTTTGGACAGGAATTTGGCTACACCTTC; CDR3aa: CASSFGQEFGYTF
d_gene: NA; abundance: NA; j_gene: TRBJ2-1; v_gene: TRBV7-3; CDR3nt: TGTGCCAGCAGCTTACAGAACTCCTACAATGAGCAGTTCTTC; CDR3aa: CASSLQNSYNEQFF
d_gene: TRBD2; abundance: NA; j_gene: TRBJ2-7; v_gene: TRBV19; CDR3nt: TGTGCCAGTAGTATTGCTAGCGGGGGTTACGAGCAGTACTTC; CDR3aa: CASSIASGGYEQYF
d_gene: TRBD2; abundance: NA; j_gene: TRBJ2-2; v_gene: TRBV19; CDR3nt: TGTGCCAGTAGTATAGATCCCCAGGGCGGGAGGGGGGAGCTGTTTTTT; CDR3aa: CASSIDPQGGRGELFF
d_gene: TRBD2; abundance: NA; j_gene: TRBJ2-7; v_gene: TRBV19; CDR3nt: TGTGCCAGTAGCCGGCTTAGCGGGACTAGCGGAAGAACCTACGAGCAGTACTTC; CDR3aa: CASSRLSGTSGRTYEQYF
d_gene: TRBD1; abundance: NA; j_gene: TRBJ2-1; v_gene: TRBV7-9; CDR3nt: TGTGCCAGCAGCTTAGGGACAGGGGTAGCGGAGCAGTTCTTC; CDR3aa: CASSLGTGVAEQFF
d_gene: NA; abundance: NA; j_gene: TRBJ1-2; v_gene: TRBV14; CDR3nt: TGTGCCAGCAGCCAGGAGGACAGATTCTATGGCTACACCTTC; CDR3aa: CASSQEDRFYGYTF
d_gene: NA; abundance: once; j_gene: TRBJ2-5; v_gene: TRBV2; CDR3nt: TGTGCCAGTAACAGGGCGTGGGAGACCCAGTACTTC; CDR3aa: CASNRAWETQYF
d_gene: TRBD2; abundance: NA; j_gene: TRBJ2-3; v_gene: TRBV6-1; CDR3nt: TGTGCCAGCAGTGAACGGGAGGTGCGCGGCACAGATACGCAGTATTTT; CDR3aa: CASSEREVRGTDTQYF
d_gene: TRBD1; abundance: NA; j_gene: TRBJ1-1; v_gene: TRBV6-5; CDR3nt: TGTGCCAGCAGTTCGAACAGGGGGTTCACTGAAGCTTTCTTT; CDR3aa: CASSSNRGFTEAFF
d_gene: NA; abundance: once; j_gene: TRBJ2-5; v_gene: TRBV23-1; CDR3nt: TGCGCCAGCAGTCAAGCGAATCAAGAGACCCAGTACTTC; CDR3aa: CASSQANQETQYF
d_gene: TRBD2; abundance: NA; j_gene: TRBJ2-1; v_gene: TRBV6-4; CDR3nt: TGTGCCAGCAGTGACAAGCGGGGGGGCCGCGATGAGCAGTTCTTC; CDR3aa: CASSDKRGGRDEQFF
d_gene: NA; abundance: NA; j_gene: TRBJ2-3; v_gene: TRBV7-9; CDR3nt: TGTGCCAGCAGCCGAGACGTAGCGATAAGCACAGATACGCAGTATTTT; CDR3aa: CASSRDVAISTDTQYF
d_gene: NA; abundance: NA; j_gene: TRBJ2-5; v_gene: TRBV5-4; CDR3nt: TGTGCCAGCAGCTTGGAACCTAGCACCGAAGAGACCCAGTACTTC; CDR3aa: CASSLEPSTEETQYF
d_gene: TRBD1; abundance: NA; j_gene: TRBJ1-4; v_gene: TRBV5-1; CDR3nt: TGCGCCAGCAGAACAGGGGGCAGGGATGAAAAACTGTTTTTT; CDR3aa: CASRTGGRDEKLFF
d_gene: NA; abundance: medium-sized; j_gene: TRBJ1-1; v_gene: TRBV11-2; CDR3nt: TGTGCCAGCAGCTTAGCGCAACAGGGTTTGACTGAAGCTTTCTTT; CDR3aa: CASSLAQQGLTEAFF
d_gene: NA; abundance: NA; j_gene: TRBJ1-1; v_gene: TRBV11-2; CDR3nt: TGTGCCAGCAGCTTACTGTCCGGGACACTTTACCACACTGAAGCTTTCTTT; CDR3aa: CASSLLSGTLYHTEAFF
d_gene: NA; abundance: NA; j_gene: TRBJ1-4; v_gene: TRBV5-4; CDR3nt: TGTGCCAGCAGCCAACAGGGATACGCTGAAAAACTGTTTTTT; CDR3aa: CASSQQGYAEKLFF
d_gene: TRBD2; abundance: NA; j_gene: TRBJ2-1; v_gene: TRBV7-9; CDR3nt: TGTGCCAGCAGCGTCGCTGGGCGGGGGGATCAACGGGAGTTCTTC; CDR3aa: CASSVAGRGDQREFF
d_gene: TRBD2; abundance: once; j_gene: TRBJ2-2; v_gene: TRBV10-3; CDR3nt: TGTGCCATCAGCGAGGAATACAGGGGAGTAGCGGGGGATACCGGGGAGCTGTTTTTT; CDR3aa: CAISEEYRGVAGDTGELFF
d_gene: NA; abundance: NA; j_gene: TRBJ2-7; v_gene: TRBV24-1; CDR3nt: TGTGCCAGCGCTAACGGGAAGTGCTCCTACGAGCAGTACTTC; CDR3aa: CASANGKCSYEQYF
d_gene: NA; abundance: NA; j_gene: TRBJ2-2; v_gene: TRBV19; CDR3nt: TGTGCCACTCAGCCTAGCAGGGGTAACACCGGGGAGCTGTTTTTT; CDR3aa: CATQPSRGNTGELFF